Sequencing of this T cell receptor (beta chain) was carried out in a study of CD8+ T cells in alopecia areata. Per germline, CDR1 GTSNPN and CDR2 SVGIG (reference sequence). Trimming removed 2 bases from V and 4 bases from J, with 15 bases in between. The CDR3 sequence is 15 residues long. Treatment: oral pan-JAK inhibitor, 5-10 mg twice daily. Concerning this clone: Other DNA variants within this sample encode the same CDR3.

Reverse transcription of extracted RNA yielded cDNA, which provided the sequencing template. TCRdb's table, derived via immunoSEQ multiplex PCR, lists solely in-frame clones and lacks some. This table holds 150,000 to 200,000 clones, roughly 70% found once. The V and J genes are TRBV30 and TRBJ1-5, with a possible D match to TRBD1 (5 bases). The sequences come from CD4+ T cells sorted from blood, collected at week 49, from a patient treated with tofacitinib. The TCR sequence derives from a human donor with alopecia areata. The chain's CDR3 is CAWSTRGLGNQPQHF. CDR3 DNA sequence: TGTGCCTGGAGTACTAGGGGACTGGGGAATCAGCCCCAGCATTTT.